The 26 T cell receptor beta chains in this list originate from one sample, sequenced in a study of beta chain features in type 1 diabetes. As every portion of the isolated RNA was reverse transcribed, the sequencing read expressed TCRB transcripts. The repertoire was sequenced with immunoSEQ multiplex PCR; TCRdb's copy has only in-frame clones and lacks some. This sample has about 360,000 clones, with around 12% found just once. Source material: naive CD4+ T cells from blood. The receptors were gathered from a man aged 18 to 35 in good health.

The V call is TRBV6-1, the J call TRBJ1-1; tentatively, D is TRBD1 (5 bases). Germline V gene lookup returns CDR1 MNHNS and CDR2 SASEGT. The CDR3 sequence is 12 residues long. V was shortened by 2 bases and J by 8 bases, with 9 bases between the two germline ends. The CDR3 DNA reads TGTGCCAGCAGTGAAACAGGTTTAGAAGCTTTCTTT. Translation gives CASSETGLEAFF.

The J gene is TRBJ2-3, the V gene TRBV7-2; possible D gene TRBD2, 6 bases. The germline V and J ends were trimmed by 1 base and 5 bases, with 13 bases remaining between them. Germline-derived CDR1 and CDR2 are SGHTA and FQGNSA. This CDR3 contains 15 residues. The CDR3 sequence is CASSLVGGVEDTQYF. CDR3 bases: TGTGCCAGCAGCTTAGTCGGGGGTGTGGAAGATACGCAGTATTTT.

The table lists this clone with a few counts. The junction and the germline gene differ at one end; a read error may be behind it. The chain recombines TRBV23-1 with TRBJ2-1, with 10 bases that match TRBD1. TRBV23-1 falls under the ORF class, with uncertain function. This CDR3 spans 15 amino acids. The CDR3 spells CASNQGQGVYNEQFF. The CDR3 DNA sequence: TGCGCCAGCAATCAAGGACAGGGGGTCTACAATGAGCAGTTCTTC.

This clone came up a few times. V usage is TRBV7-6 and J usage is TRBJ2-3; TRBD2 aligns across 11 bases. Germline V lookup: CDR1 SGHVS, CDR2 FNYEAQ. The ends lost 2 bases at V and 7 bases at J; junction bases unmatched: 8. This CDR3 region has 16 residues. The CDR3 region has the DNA TGTGCCAGCAGCTTATCGGCTAGCGGGGGGTTCCATACGCAGTATTTT. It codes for CASSLSASGGFHTQYF.

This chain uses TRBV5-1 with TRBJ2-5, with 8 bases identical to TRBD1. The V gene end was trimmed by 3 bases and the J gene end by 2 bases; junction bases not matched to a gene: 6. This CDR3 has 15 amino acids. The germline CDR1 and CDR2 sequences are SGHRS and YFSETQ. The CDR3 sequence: CASSSGQGGQETQYF. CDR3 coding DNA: TGCGCCAGCAGCTCCGGACAGGGTGGGCAAGAGACCCAGTACTTC.

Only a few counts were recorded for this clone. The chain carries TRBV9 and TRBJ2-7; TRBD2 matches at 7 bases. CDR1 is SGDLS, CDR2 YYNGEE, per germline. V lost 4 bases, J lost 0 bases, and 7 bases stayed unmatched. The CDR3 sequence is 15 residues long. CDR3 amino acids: CASSSRDYPSYEQYF. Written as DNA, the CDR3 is TGTGCCAGCAGCTCTAGGGACTATCCCTCCTACGAGCAGTACTTC.

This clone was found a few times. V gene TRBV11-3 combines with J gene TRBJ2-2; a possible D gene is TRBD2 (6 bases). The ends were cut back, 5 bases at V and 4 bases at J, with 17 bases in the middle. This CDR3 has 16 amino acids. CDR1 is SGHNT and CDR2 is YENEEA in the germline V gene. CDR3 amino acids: CASSPSVGGGTGELFF. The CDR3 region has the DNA TGTGCCAGCAGCCCCTCCGTCGGGGGAGGCACCGGGGAGCTGTTTTTT.

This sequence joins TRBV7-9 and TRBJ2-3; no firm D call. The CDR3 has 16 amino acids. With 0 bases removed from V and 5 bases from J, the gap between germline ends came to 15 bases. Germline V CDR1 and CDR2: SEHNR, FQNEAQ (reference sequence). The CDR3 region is CASSLADQPTLDTQYF. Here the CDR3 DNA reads TGTGCCAGCAGCTTAGCCGACCAACCGACTCTAGATACGCAGTATTTT.

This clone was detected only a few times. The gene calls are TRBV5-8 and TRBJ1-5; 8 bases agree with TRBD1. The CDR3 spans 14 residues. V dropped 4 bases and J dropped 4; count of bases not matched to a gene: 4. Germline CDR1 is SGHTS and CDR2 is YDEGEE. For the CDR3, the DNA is TGTGCCAGCAGCGGTAGGACAGGGAATCAGCCCCAGCATTTT. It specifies CASSGRTGNQPQHF.

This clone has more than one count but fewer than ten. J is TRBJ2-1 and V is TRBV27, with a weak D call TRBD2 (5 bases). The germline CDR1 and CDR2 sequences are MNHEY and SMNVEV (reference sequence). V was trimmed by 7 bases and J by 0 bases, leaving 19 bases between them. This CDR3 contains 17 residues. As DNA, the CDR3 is TGTGCCAGCACCCCCCTCCGACGGGAAAGCTCCTACAATGAGCAGTTCTTC. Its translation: CASTPLRRESSYNEQFF.

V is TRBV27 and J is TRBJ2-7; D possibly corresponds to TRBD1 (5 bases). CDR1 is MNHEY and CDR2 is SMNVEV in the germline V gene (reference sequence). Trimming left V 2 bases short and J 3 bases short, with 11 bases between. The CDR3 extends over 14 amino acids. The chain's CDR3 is CASSLVWGGYEQYF. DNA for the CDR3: TGTGCCAGCAGTTTAGTCTGGGGCGGCTACGAGCAGTACTTC.

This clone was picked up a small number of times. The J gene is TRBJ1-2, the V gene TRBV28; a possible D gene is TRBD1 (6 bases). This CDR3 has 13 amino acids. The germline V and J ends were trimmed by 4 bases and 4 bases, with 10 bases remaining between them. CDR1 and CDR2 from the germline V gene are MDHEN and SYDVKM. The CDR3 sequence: CASSYNRVYGYTF. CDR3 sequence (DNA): TGTGCCAGCAGTTATAACAGGGTCTATGGCTACACCTTC.

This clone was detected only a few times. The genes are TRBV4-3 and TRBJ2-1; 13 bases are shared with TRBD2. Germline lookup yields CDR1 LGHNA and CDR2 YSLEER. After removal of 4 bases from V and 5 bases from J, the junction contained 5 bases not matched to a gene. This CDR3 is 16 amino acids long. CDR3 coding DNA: TGCGCCAGCAGCCGACTAGCGGGAGGTCCGAACAATGAGCAGTTCTTC. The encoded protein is CASSRLAGGPNNEQFF.

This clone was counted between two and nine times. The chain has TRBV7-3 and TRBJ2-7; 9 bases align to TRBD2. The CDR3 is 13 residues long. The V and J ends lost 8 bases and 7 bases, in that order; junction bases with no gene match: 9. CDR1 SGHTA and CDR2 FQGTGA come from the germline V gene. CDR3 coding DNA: TGTGCCAGCGGAAGCGGGGGGCAGGCAGAGCAGTACTTC. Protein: CASGSGGQAEQYF.

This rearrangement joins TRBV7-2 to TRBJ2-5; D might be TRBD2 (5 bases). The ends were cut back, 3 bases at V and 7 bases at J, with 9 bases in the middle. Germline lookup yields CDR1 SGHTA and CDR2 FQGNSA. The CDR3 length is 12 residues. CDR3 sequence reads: CASSFREGTQYF. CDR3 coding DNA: TGTGCCAGCAGCTTTCGAGAGGGGACCCAGTACTTC.

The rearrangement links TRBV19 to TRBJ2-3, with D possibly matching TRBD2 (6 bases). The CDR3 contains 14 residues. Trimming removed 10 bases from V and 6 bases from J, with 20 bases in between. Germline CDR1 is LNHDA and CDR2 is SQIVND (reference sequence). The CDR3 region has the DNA TGTGCCACTGGAAGACAGACCGGGAGTGATACGCAGTATTTT. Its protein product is CATGRQTGSDTQYF.

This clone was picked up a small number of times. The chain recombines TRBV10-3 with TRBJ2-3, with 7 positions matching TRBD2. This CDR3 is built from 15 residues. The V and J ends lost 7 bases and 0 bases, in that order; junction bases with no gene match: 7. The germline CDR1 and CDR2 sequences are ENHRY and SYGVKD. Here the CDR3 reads CAITAFSGSTDTQYF. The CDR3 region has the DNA TGTGCCATCACCGCTTTTAGCGGGAGCACAGATACGCAGTATTTT.

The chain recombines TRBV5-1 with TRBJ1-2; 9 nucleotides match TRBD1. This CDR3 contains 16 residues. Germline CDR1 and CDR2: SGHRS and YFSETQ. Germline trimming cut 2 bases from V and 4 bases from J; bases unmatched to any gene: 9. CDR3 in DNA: TGCGCCAGCAGCTTCTCCAACGGACAGGGGCCCTATGGCTACACCTTC. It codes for CASSFSNGQGPYGYTF. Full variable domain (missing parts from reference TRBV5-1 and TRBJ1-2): KAGVTQTPRYLIKTRGQQVTLSCSPISGHRSVSWYQQTPGQGLQFLFEYFSETQRNKGNFPGRFSGRQFSNSRSEMNVSTLELGDSALYLCASSFSNGQGPYGYTFGSGTRLTVV.

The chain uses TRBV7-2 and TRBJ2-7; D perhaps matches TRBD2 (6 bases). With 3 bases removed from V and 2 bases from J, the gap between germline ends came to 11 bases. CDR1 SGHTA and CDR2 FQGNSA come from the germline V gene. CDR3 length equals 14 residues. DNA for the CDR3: TGTGCCAGCAGCTTCCACCCGGGGGCCTACGAGCAGTACTTC. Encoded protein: CASSFHPGAYEQYF. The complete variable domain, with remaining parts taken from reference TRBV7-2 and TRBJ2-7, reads GAGVSQSPSNKVTEKGKDVELRCDPISGHTALYWYRQSLGQGLEFLIYFQGNSAPDKSGLPSDRFSAERTGGSVSTLTIQRTQQEDSAVYLCASSFHPGAYEQYFGPGTRLTVT.

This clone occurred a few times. CDR3 sequence reads: CASSLGQGAYETQYF. CDR3 nucleotides: TGTGCCAGCAGCTTGGGACAGGGGGCATACGAGACCCAGTACTTC. The rearrangement links TRBV7-2 to TRBJ2-5; 12 bases match TRBD1. CDR1 is SGHTA, CDR2 FQGNSA, per germline. The V segment lost 3 bases and the J segment 5 bases; nucleotides outside the gene matches: 4. This CDR3 has 15 amino acids.

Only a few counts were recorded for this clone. Here the CDR3 reads CASSFASGGSTEQYF. The CDR3 DNA reads TGTGCCAGCAGTTTCGCTAGCGGGGGGAGCACCGAGCAGTACTTC. This sequence joins TRBV28 and TRBJ2-7; TRBD2 matches 11 bases. J was trimmed by 6 bases and V by 3 bases; bases with no gene match: 7. Germline V gene data show CDR1 as MDHEN and CDR2 as SYDVKM. The CDR3 runs to 15 residues. Supplemented by reference TRBV28 and TRBJ2-7, the full variable domain reads DVKVTQSSRYLVKRTGEKVFLECVQDMDHENMFWYRQDPGLGLRLIYFSYDVKMKEKGDIPEGYSVSREKKERFSLILESASTNQTSMYLCASSFASGGSTEQYFGPGTRLTVT.

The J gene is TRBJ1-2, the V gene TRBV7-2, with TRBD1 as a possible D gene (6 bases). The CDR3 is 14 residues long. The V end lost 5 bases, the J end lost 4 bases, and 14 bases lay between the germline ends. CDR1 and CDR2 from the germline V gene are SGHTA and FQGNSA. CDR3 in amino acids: CASSPDSQPYGYTF. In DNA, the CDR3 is TGTGCCAGCAGCCCGGACAGTCAGCCCTATGGCTACACCTTC.

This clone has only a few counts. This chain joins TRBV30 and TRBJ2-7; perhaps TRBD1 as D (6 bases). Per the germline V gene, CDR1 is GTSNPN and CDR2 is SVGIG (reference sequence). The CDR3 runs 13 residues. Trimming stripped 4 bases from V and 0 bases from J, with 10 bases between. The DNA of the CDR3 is TGTGCCTGGAACAGGGAAAGCTCCTACGAGCAGTACTTC. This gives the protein CAWNRESSYEQYF.

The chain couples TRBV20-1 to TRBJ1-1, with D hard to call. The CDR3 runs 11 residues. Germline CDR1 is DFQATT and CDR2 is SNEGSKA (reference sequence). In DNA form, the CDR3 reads TGCAGCCCCGCTCGAGACACTGAAGCTTTCTTT. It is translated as CSPARDTEAFF.

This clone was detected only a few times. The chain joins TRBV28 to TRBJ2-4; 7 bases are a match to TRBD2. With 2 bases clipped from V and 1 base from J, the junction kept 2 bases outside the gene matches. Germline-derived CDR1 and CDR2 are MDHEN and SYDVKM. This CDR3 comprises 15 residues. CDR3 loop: CASSLLAAAKNIQYF. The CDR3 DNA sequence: TGTGCCAGCAGTTTACTAGCGGCGGCCAAAAACATTCAGTACTTC.

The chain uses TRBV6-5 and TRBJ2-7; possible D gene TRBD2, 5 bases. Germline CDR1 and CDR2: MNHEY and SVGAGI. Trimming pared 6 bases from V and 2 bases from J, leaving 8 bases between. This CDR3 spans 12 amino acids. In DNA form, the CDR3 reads TGTGCCAGCAGCGCGGGCGCCTACGAGCAGTACTTC. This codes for CASSAGAYEQYF.